This T cell receptor (beta chain) came from a study of human T cells and chemical hapten exposure. Study-level findings and limits: The study found that DPC sensitization did not change TCRs above 1 in 1000 frequency. Relative to control repertoires, expanded TCRs gave rise to significantly more large CDR3 similarity clusters. The donor cohort had alopecia, so its immune response may not match that of healthy people.

With regard to this clonotype: No antigen is known for it.

TCRdb re-called the RACE reads with MiXCR, one entry per CDR3 protein. The top ten hold more than 0.95% of the sample, which has 270,000 or so distinct CDR3 sequences, roughly 8% seen once. This CDR3 comprises 14 residues. Germline-derived CDR1 and CDR2 are SGDLS and YYNGEE. V shed 5 bases and J shed 3 bases, with 15 bases lying between them. The time point is: pre-sensitization, week 0. Treatment described: therapeutic diphenylcyclopropenone sensitization with weekly scalp DPC. The sequence was collected from a man aged 18 to 30 with alopecia areata. Some clones in this sample may be carry-over from other donors' samples. The rearrangement uses TRBV9 and TRBJ2-7, with D perhaps assigned TRBD1 or TRBD2 (5 bases each). Sequenced here: whole blood, sampled in connection with sensitization to the hapten diphenylcyclopropenone (DPC). CDR3 DNA: TGTGCCAGCAGTACCGGGACCGGGCGCTACGAGCAGTACTTC. Its protein product is CASSTGTGRYEQYF.